The entry that follows covers one TCR beta chain sequence. In TCRdb, the RT-PCR reads were re-called with MiXCR into one record per CDR3 protein. The sample carries about 200,000 distinct CDR3 sequences, around two fifths recorded once. This sample is drawn from a study of patients and donors after allogeneic stem cell transplantation. There are 14 residues in the CDR3. V was cut by 4 bases and J by 1 base, with 11 bases left in between. Germline values: CDR1 SGHRS, CDR2 YFSETQ. The sample taken for sequencing was blood, either unsorted or a sorted T cell fraction (not recorded which). This chain uses TRBV5-1 with TRBJ1-1; D not resolved. The TCR comes from a human donor who was either an allogeneic HSCT recipient or a stem cell or donor lymphocyte infusion donor (not recorded which). It is not recorded whose cells these are; they may come from a transplant donor. For the CDR3, the DNA is TGCGCCAGCAGCCACCGGGCCGCGAACACTGAAGCTTTCTTT. Amino acid sequence: CASSHRAANTEAFF.